Below, 10 T cell receptor beta chains from the same sample are listed, as sequenced in a study of PD-1 blockade in classical Hodgkin lymphoma. TCRdb's copy holds only in-frame clones and misses some; the assay was immunoSEQ multiplex PCR. The table lists roughly 100,000 clones, around 90% of them singletons. Time point meaning: cycle 4 day 1 (C4D1), after more than 5 weeks of nivolumab. All patients experienced relapse after autologous stem cell transplantation, and brentuximab vedotin exposure was variable. The sample consisted of peripheral blood mononuclear cells (PBMCs), taken before the fourth cycle of nivolumab. The receptor source for this set is a human donor with classical Hodgkin lymphoma.

V is TRBV19 and J is TRBJ1-2, with no clear D. The CDR3 loop spans 12 amino acids. Germline V CDR1 and CDR2: LNHDA, SQIVND (reference sequence). Trimming shortened V by 9 bases and J by 2 bases, and 10 bases separated the two germline ends. This CDR3 reads CASMRRNYGYTF. The CDR3 bases are TGTGCCAGCATGCGGAGAAACTATGGCTACACCTTC.

The chain recombines TRBV30 with TRBJ1-3; D not certain. Trimming pared 4 bases from V and 0 bases from J, leaving 13 bases between. The V gene's germline CDR1 is GTSNPN and CDR2 SVGIG (reference sequence). The CDR3 extends over 15 amino acids. The CDR3 protein is CAWMSKTVSGNTIYF. The CDR3 bases are TGTGCCTGGATGTCGAAAACAGTCTCTGGAAACACCATATATTTT.

This rearrangement joins TRBV4-1 to TRBJ2-1; 11 bases agree with TRBD2. This CDR3 has 15 amino acids. CDR1 and CDR2 (germline): MGHRA, YSYEKL. J gave up 8 bases and V 0 bases, and 3 bases lay outside the gene matches. This CDR3 reads CASSQENSGRDEQFF. CDR3 DNA sequence: TGCGCCAGCAGCCAAGAGAATAGCGGGAGGGATGAGCAGTTCTTC.

The chain recombines TRBV11-2 with TRBJ1-2, with 9 bases aligning to TRBD1. Germline V lookup: CDR1 SGHAT, CDR2 FQNNGV. The CDR3 has 15 amino acids. The ends lost 4 bases at V and 2 bases at J; junction bases unmatched: 5. The CDR3 loop reads CASSSLTGGNYGYTF. CDR3 in DNA: TGTGCCAGCAGCTCCCTGACAGGGGGAAACTATGGCTACACCTTC. The entire variable domain, with the rest obtained from reference TRBV11-2 and TRBJ1-2, is as follows: EAGVAQSPRYKIIEKRQSVAFWCNPISGHATLYWYQQILGQGPKLLIQFQNNGVVDDSQLPKDRFSAERLKGVDSTLKIQPAKLEDSAVYLCASSSLTGGNYGYTFGSGTRLTVV.

The chain recombines TRBV4-3 with TRBJ1-5; D not resolved. V lost 0 bases and J 8 bases, leaving 8 bases between the germline ends. The length of the CDR3 is 13 residues. Germline-derived CDR1 and CDR2 are LGHNA and YSLEER. The CDR3 nucleotides are TGCGCCAGCAGCCAAGATTTTTCAGAGCCCCAGCATTTT. Protein: CASSQDFSEPQHF.

The chain links TRBV27 to TRBJ2-7; D is unresolved. This CDR3 is 11 amino acids long. V was shortened by 3 bases and J by 3 bases, with 3 bases between the two germline ends. Germline V CDR1 and CDR2: MNHEY, SMNVEV (reference sequence). CDR3 sequence (DNA): TGTGCCAGCAGTTTCAACTACGAGCAGTACTTC. It specifies CASSFNYEQYF.

The chain is built from TRBV5-4 and TRBJ1-4, with 7 bases identical to TRBD1. CDR1 is SGHNT, CDR2 YYREEE, per germline (reference sequence). The CDR3 extends over 15 amino acids. The J segment lost 3 bases and the V segment lost 4 bases, leaving 6 bases of the junction unmatched. Here the CDR3 reads CASSRRGLANEKLFF. Written as DNA, the CDR3 is TGTGCCAGCAGCCGAAGGGGGCTGGCTAATGAAAAACTGTTTTTT.

The chain has TRBV15 and TRBJ1-2, with D uncertain. CDR1 LNHNV and CDR2 YYDKDF come from the germline V gene (reference sequence). The germline V and J ends were trimmed by 0 bases and 9 bases, with 20 bases remaining between them. The CDR3 loop spans 16 amino acids. The CDR3 here is CATSRDRRAAFRSYTF. The CDR3 region has the DNA TGTGCCACCAGCAGAGATCGGCGGGCCGCGTTTCGCAGCTACACCTTC.

The chain couples TRBV9 to TRBJ1-2; TRBD1 agrees at 7 bases. There are 15 residues in the CDR3. Germline CDR1 and CDR2: SGDLS and YYNGEE. The V segment lost 2 bases and the J segment 7 bases; nucleotides outside the gene matches: 11. The CDR3 protein is CASSVKTGSEFGYTF. In DNA form, the CDR3 reads TGTGCCAGCAGCGTTAAGACAGGGTCGGAGTTTGGCTACACCTTC.

V usage is TRBV20-1 and J usage is TRBJ1-1; D remains ambiguous. The V end lost 6 bases, the J end lost 6 bases, and 11 bases lay between the germline ends. This CDR3 region has 11 residues. The germline gives CDR1 DFQATT, CDR2 SNEGSKA (reference sequence). CDR3 bases: TGCAGTGCCTCTCGCGGACCTGAAGCTTTCTTT. Translation gives CSASRGPEAFF.